A selection of T cell receptor beta chains follows, all from one sample in a study of T cells after yellow fever vaccination. From the 5' RACE reads, TCRdb called clonotypes with MiXCR, one entry per CDR3 protein. The sample has 510,000 or so distinct CDR3 sequences; roughly 19% are singletons. Sequencing was performed on PBMCs, taken 15 days after the yellow fever booster vaccination. Every receptor here comes from a young man who received the YFV17D yellow fever vaccine. Both conserved end residues are part of each CDR3. The D gene is left open where the match is weak. Clone size, where shown, is once, few, many, or a class for clones that have expanded.

v_gene: TRBV5-1; d_gene: NA; j_gene: TRBJ2-3; abundance: few; CDR3aa: CASSHSLSGGTDTQYF; CDR3nt: TGCGCCAGCAGTCACTCACTTTCCGGGGGCACAGATACGCAGTATTTT
v_gene: TRBV29-1; d_gene: NA; j_gene: TRBJ2-3; abundance: NA; CDR3aa: CSVGGGWGNTDTQYF; CDR3nt: TGCAGCGTTGGAGGGGGGTGGGGCAACACAGATACGCAGTATTTT
v_gene: TRBV5-1; d_gene: TRBD1; j_gene: TRBJ2-5; abundance: few; CDR3aa: CASSLGQGGFQETQYF; CDR3nt: TGCGCCAGCAGCCTGGGACAGGGTGGGTTCCAAGAGACCCAGTACTTC
v_gene: TRBV10-3; d_gene: TRBD1; j_gene: TRBJ1-6; abundance: NA; CDR3aa: CAIGTGVNSPLHF; CDR3nt: TGTGCCATCGGTACAGGGGTAAATTCACCCCTCCACTTT
v_gene: TRBV7-2; d_gene: NA; j_gene: TRBJ2-7; abundance: NA; CDR3aa: CASSSPGSPYEQYF; CDR3nt: TGTGCCAGCAGCTCACCAGGGTCCCCCTACGAGCAGTACTTC
v_gene: TRBV11-2; d_gene: TRBD1; j_gene: TRBJ1-6; abundance: few; CDR3aa: CASRTGSSPLHF; CDR3nt: TGTGCCAGCAGGACAGGGAGCTCACCCCTCCACTTT
v_gene: TRBV3-1; d_gene: NA; j_gene: TRBJ2-1; abundance: few; CDR3aa: CASSQDRRNEQFF; CDR3nt: TGTGCCAGCAGCCAAGATCGGAGGAATGAGCAGTTCTTC
v_gene: TRBV5-6; d_gene: TRBD1; j_gene: TRBJ1-6; abundance: NA; CDR3aa: CASSLAGRGHNSPLHF; CDR3nt: TGTGCCAGCAGCTTGGCCGGCAGGGGGCACAATTCACCCCTCCACTTT
v_gene: TRBV3-1; d_gene: NA; j_gene: TRBJ2-1; abundance: few; CDR3aa: CASSQDPGGDNEQFF; CDR3nt: TGTGCCAGCAGCCAAGATCCAGGGGGGGACAATGAGCAGTTCTTC
v_gene: TRBV10-2; d_gene: NA; j_gene: TRBJ2-1; abundance: few; CDR3aa: CASSESDLGNEQFF; CDR3nt: TGCGCCAGCAGTGAGTCCGACTTGGGAAATGAGCAGTTCTTC
v_gene: TRBV15; d_gene: NA; j_gene: TRBJ2-5; abundance: NA; CDR3aa: CATSGQTNSQETQYF; CDR3nt: TGTGCCACCAGCGGCCAGACGAACTCCCAAGAGACCCAGTACTTC
v_gene: TRBV7-2; d_gene: NA; j_gene: TRBJ2-1; abundance: few; CDR3aa: CASSVKAGTNEQFF; CDR3nt: TGTGCCAGCAGCGTGAAGGCTGGGACAAATGAGCAGTTCTTC
v_gene: TRBV12-3/TRBV12-4; d_gene: NA; j_gene: TRBJ1-1; abundance: NA; CDR3aa: CASSLNSGNTEAFF; CDR3nt: TGTGCCAGCAGTTTAAATTCTGGGAACACTGAAGCTTTCTTT
v_gene: TRBV6-1; d_gene: NA; j_gene: TRBJ2-6; abundance: NA; CDR3aa: CASTRRNGANVLTF; CDR3nt: TGTGCCAGCACCAGGAGGAATGGGGCCAACGTCCTGACTTTC
v_gene: TRBV24-1; d_gene: NA; j_gene: TRBJ2-1; abundance: NA; CDR3aa: CAIKGGSYNEQFF; CDR3nt: TGTGCCATCAAGGGGGGGTCCTACAATGAGCAGTTCTTC
v_gene: TRBV7-8; d_gene: NA; j_gene: TRBJ2-6; abundance: few; CDR3aa: CALQRVAGANVLTF; CDR3nt: TGTGCCTTGCAGAGGGTCGCTGGGGCCAACGTCCTGACTTTC
v_gene: TRBV30; d_gene: TRBD2; j_gene: TRBJ2-4; abundance: few; CDR3aa: CAWSKTSGSLNIQYF; CDR3nt: TGTGCCTGGAGCAAGACTAGCGGGAGCCTAAACATTCAGTACTTC
v_gene: TRBV5-1; d_gene: TRBD2; j_gene: TRBJ2-7; abundance: many; CDR3aa: CASSPSGGGYEQYF; CDR3nt: TGCGCCAGCAGCCCTTCGGGGGGGGGCTACGAGCAGTACTTC
v_gene: TRBV20-1; d_gene: NA; j_gene: TRBJ2-2; abundance: few; CDR3aa: CSARRGLGTGELFF; CDR3nt: TGCAGTGCTAGGAGGGGTCTGGGCACCGGGGAGCTGTTTTTT
v_gene: TRBV10-3; d_gene: TRBD1; j_gene: TRBJ2-7; abundance: few; CDR3aa: CAISTGTGAYEQYF; CDR3nt: TGTGCCATCAGTACGGGGACAGGGGCCTACGAGCAGTACTTC
v_gene: TRBV6-5; d_gene: TRBD1; j_gene: TRBJ2-5; abundance: few; CDR3aa: CASSYSRTGGQETQYF; CDR3nt: TGTGCCAGCAGTTACTCGCGGACAGGGGGACAAGAGACCCAGTACTTC
v_gene: TRBV18; d_gene: NA; j_gene: TRBJ1-3; abundance: NA; CDR3aa: CASSPPDVPFSGNTIYF; CDR3nt: TGTGCCAGCTCACCACCGGACGTACCCTTCTCTGGAAACACCATATATTTT